Shown below are 2 T cell receptor beta chains from a single sample sequenced in a study of blood T cell repertoires in COVID-19. This table comes from immunoSEQ multiplex PCR, and its TCRdb copy is limited to in-frame clones, with some not included. The sample includes around 260,000 clones, more than 75% of them seen just once. The material sequenced was peripheral blood. These receptor sequences come from a man aged 35 to 55 who had recovered from COVID-19.

The chain carries TRBV28 and TRBJ1-2; possible D gene TRBD1, 6 bases. V lost 4 bases, J lost 6 bases, and 18 bases lay in between. The CDR3 loop spans 15 amino acids. Germline CDR1 and CDR2: MDHEN and SYDVKM. The CDR3 DNA reads as TGTGCCAGCAGTTGGATGCCAGGGGAATTGGATGGCTACACCTTC. Amino acid sequence: CASSWMPGELDGYTF.

J is TRBJ2-7 and V is TRBV7-2, with 13 nucleotides matching TRBD2. Germline V CDR1 and CDR2: SGHTA, FQGNSA. J was trimmed by 7 bases and V by 1 base; bases with no gene match: 4. This CDR3 region has 15 residues. The CDR3 here is CASSLGLAGGREQYF. DNA for the CDR3: TGTGCCAGCAGCTTAGGACTAGCGGGAGGAAGGGAGCAGTACTTC. The variable domain in full, with the rest retrieved from reference TRBV7-2 and TRBJ2-7, is GAGVSQSPSNKVTEKGKDVELRCDPISGHTALYWYRQSLGQGLEFLIYFQGNSAPDKSGLPSDRFSAERTGGSVSTLTIQRTQQEDSAVYLCASSLGLAGGREQYFGPGTRLTVT.